Presented here are 26 T cell receptor beta chains from one specimen sequenced in a study of T cell responses to AZD1222 COVID-19 vaccine. Some clones are missing from TCRdb's copy, which holds only in-frame ones; the method was immunoSEQ multiplex PCR. This table has 150,000 to 200,000 clones, around 94% appearing once. The sequences come from peripheral blood, collected on day 0 of AZD1222 vaccination. The receptors come from an adult in good health.

This chain joins TRBV10-2 and TRBJ1-5; 8 bases line up with TRBD1. V shed 5 bases and J 4 bases; nucleotides not matched to a gene: 7. Germline CDR1 reads WSHSY; CDR2 reads SAAADI. The CDR3 spans 15 residues. For the CDR3, the DNA is TGCGCCAGCAGTTTTGGACAGGGAGGGAATCAGCCCCAGCATTTT. It translates to CASSFGQGGNQPQHF.

V usage is TRBV19 and J usage is TRBJ1-5; 8 positions match TRBD1. V lost 6 bases to trimming and J lost 9 bases; unmatched junction nucleotides: 13. The CDR3 has 15 amino acids. Per germline, CDR1 LNHDA and CDR2 SQIVND (reference sequence). The CDR3 sequence: CASRDRQGPGWPQHF. The CDR3 nucleotides read TGTGCCAGTAGAGACCGACAGGGGCCTGGGTGGCCCCAGCATTTT.

V gene TRBV28 combines with J gene TRBJ2-1; the D gene is possibly TRBD1 (5 bases). Germline V gene sequence: CDR1 MDHEN, CDR2 SYDVKM. Deletions cut 5 bases from V and 2 bases from J, with 13 bases between. This CDR3 spans 15 amino acids. CDR3 bases: TGTGCCAGCAGTCCCAGGGATCCCACCTACAATGAGCAGTTCTTC. It specifies CASSPRDPTYNEQFF.

This clone was found once. The CDR3 DNA sequence: TGCAGCGTTGGTGGGCAAGAGACCCAGTACTTC. Its translation: CSVGGQETQYF. The genes are TRBV29-1 and TRBJ2-5; no definite D call. V was clipped by 4 bases and J by 2 bases, with 5 bases between them. CDR1 is SQVTM, CDR2 ANQGSEA, per germline. This CDR3 comprises 11 residues.

This clone has more than one count but fewer than ten. The rearrangement joins TRBV30 to TRBJ2-7; TRBD2 matches 7 bases. CDR1 GTSNPN and CDR2 SVGIG come from the germline V gene (reference sequence). V shed 6 bases and J 3 bases; nucleotides not matched to a gene: 17. The CDR3 is 16 amino acids. Written as DNA, the CDR3 is TGTGCCTGTACCGGGACTAAAGGTAGGGGCTACTACGAGCAGTACTTC. Protein sequence: CACTGTKGRGYYEQYF. The whole variable domain, remainder taken from reference TRBV30 and TRBJ2-7, is SQTIHQWPATLVQPVGSPLSLECTVEGTSNPNLYWYRQAAGRGLQLLFYSVGIGQISSEVPQNLSASRPQDRQFILSSKKLLLSDSGFYLCACTGTKGRGYYEQYFGPGTRLTVT.

The genes are TRBV6-2 or TRBV6-3 and TRBJ1-5, with 10 bases matching TRBD1. The V and J ends lost 2 bases and 8 bases, in that order; junction bases with no gene match: 6. CDR1 is MNHEY and CDR2 is SVGEGT in the germline V gene. This CDR3 is built from 15 residues. The CDR3 loop is CASSYGTGDVEPQHF. CDR3 nucleotides: TGTGCCAGCAGTTACGGGACAGGGGACGTGGAGCCCCAGCATTTT.

V and J are TRBV7-9 and TRBJ1-1; D is unresolved. This CDR3 contains 11 residues. Trimming removed 2 bases at V and 4 bases at J, with 2 bases between. Germline V gene data show CDR1 as SEHNR and CDR2 as FQNEAQ (reference sequence). CDR3 residues: CASSLITEAFF. In DNA, the CDR3 is TGTGCCAGCAGCTTAATCACTGAAGCTTTCTTT. Looking up the rest from reference TRBV7-9 and TRBJ1-1 gives the full variable domain: DTGVSQNPRHKITKRGQNVTFRCDPISEHNRLYWYRQTLGQGPEFLTYFQNEAQLEKSRLLSDRFSAERPKGSFSTLEIQRTEQGDSAMYLCASSLITEAFFGQGTRLTVV.

This clone was seen just once. The CDR3 region is CASRTQYSNQPQHF. DNA for the CDR3: TGTGCCAGCAGAACGCAGTATAGCAATCAGCCCCAGCATTTT. V and J are TRBV27 and TRBJ1-5; D is undetermined. The V end was cut by 6 bases, the J end by 0 bases, with 9 bases between. This CDR3 contains 14 residues. Germline CDR1 is MNHEY and CDR2 is SMNVEV (reference sequence).

The chain has TRBV5-1 and TRBJ1-4; D is unresolved. The germline V gene has CDR1 SGHRS and CDR2 YFSETQ. Deletions cut 1 base from V and 3 bases from J, with 16 bases between. The CDR3 is made up of 17 amino acids. The DNA of the CDR3 is TGCGCCAGCAGCTTGTCCTCTAGGGCTGGGTCTAATGAAAAACTGTTTTTT. Its protein product is CASSLSSRAGSNEKLFF.

Comment on this clone: This CDR3 is missing its conserved last phenylalanine or tryptophan, likely due to a read error. The chain combines TRBV5-1 with TRBJ1-2, with D uncertain. With 0 bases removed from V and 4 bases from J, the gap between germline ends came to 4 bases. Germline V gene data show CDR1 as SGHRS and CDR2 as YFSETQ. The CDR3 has 12 amino acids. For the CDR3, the DNA is TGCGCCAGCAGCTTGGGCACCTATGGCTACACCCTC. Protein product: CASSLGTYGYTL.

The CDR3 region is CASSQIISVATNEKLFF. The CDR3 DNA reads as TGCGCCAGCAGCCAAATCATATCTGTTGCAACTAATGAAAAACTGTTTTTT. The rearrangement joins TRBV4-1 to TRBJ1-4; D unresolved. CDR1 is MGHRA, CDR2 YSYEKL, per germline. The CDR3 is 17 residues long. V lost 2 bases and J lost 0, with 13 bases in between.

This chain links TRBV2 with TRBJ2-2; D is unresolved. The CDR3 has 15 residues. Trimming took off 5 bases at V and 1 base at J, with 11 bases between the two ends. Germline V gene data show CDR1 as SNHLY and CDR2 as FYNNEI. The chain's CDR3 is CASSTDWQNTGELFF. DNA of the CDR3: TGTGCCAGCAGTACTGACTGGCAGAACACCGGGGAGCTGTTTTTT.

The CDR3 region has the DNA TGTGCCAGCAGTGAATCGGGCGGCGAAGCTTTCTTT. Translated, it gives CASSESGGEAFF. The chain is built from TRBV2 and TRBJ1-1, with no clear D. The CDR3 runs to 12 residues. CDR1 is SNHLY, CDR2 FYNNEI, per germline. With 2 bases removed from V and 8 bases from J, the gap between germline ends came to 9 bases.

This chain uses TRBV7-9 with TRBJ1-2; 9 positions match TRBD1. V lost 5 bases and J lost 6; bases outside the gene matches: 13. This CDR3 comprises 16 residues. Germline V gene data show CDR1 as SEHNR and CDR2 as FQNEAQ (reference sequence). CDR3 in DNA: TGTGCCAGCAGCCCTCCTCTCGTAACAGGGGGCGATGGCTACACCTTC. Its translation is CASSPPLVTGGDGYTF.

The V and J genes are TRBV4-1 and TRBJ2-6; maybe TRBD1 (5 bases). Germline V gene sequence: CDR1 MGHRA, CDR2 YSYEKL. Trimming took 8 bases from V and 2 from J, leaving 10 bases between them. CDR3 length: 14 amino acids. The CDR3 protein is CASGQTPGANVLTF. CDR3 DNA sequence: TGCGCCAGCGGACAAACCCCTGGGGCCAACGTCCTGACTTTC.

In DNA form, the CDR3 reads TGTGCCAGTGAGGGGGCCGCAGATACGCAGTATTTT. It codes for CASEGAADTQYF. This chain links TRBV6-5 with TRBJ2-3, with 7 bases lining up with TRBD1. This CDR3 comprises 12 residues. The germline V gene encodes CDR1 MNHEY and CDR2 SVGAGI. J lost 4 bases, V lost 9 bases, and 4 bases had no gene match.

The chain is built from TRBV9 and TRBJ1-4; D remains unclear. The CDR3 consists of 14 residues. The V and J ends lost 2 bases and 0 bases respectively, with 5 bases between them. The V gene's germline CDR1 is SGDLS and CDR2 YYNGEE. CDR3 sequence: CASSVGTTNEKLFF. The CDR3 coding sequence is TGTGCCAGCAGCGTGGGGACAACTAATGAAAAACTGTTTTTT.

The chain links TRBV6-5 to TRBJ2-7, with 8 bases that match TRBD2. The CDR3 extends over 15 amino acids. CDR1 is MNHEY, CDR2 SVGAGI, per germline. Germline trimming cut 5 bases from V and 2 bases from J; bases unmatched to any gene: 8. The CDR3 DNA is TGTGCCAGCAGTCCATATAGCGGGACCACCTACGAGCAGTACTTC. This sequence encodes CASSPYSGTTYEQYF.

The rearrangement joins TRBV12-3 or TRBV12-4 to TRBJ1-5; no reliable D call. V gave up 5 bases and J gave up 5 bases, with 10 bases separating them. The CDR3 runs to 13 residues. The CDR3 bases are TGTGCCAGCAGTCCGCACCAGGATCAGCCCCAGCATTTT. Translation: CASSPHQDQPQHF.

CDR3 sequence reads: CASSLYQGPYSYEQYF. CDR3 nucleotide sequence: TGTGCCAGCAGTTTATATCAGGGGCCCTACTCCTACGAGCAGTACTTC. The J gene is TRBJ2-7, the V gene TRBV27; a weak D match, TRBD1 (6 bases). This CDR3 spans 16 amino acids. Germline V gene sequence: CDR1 MNHEY, CDR2 SMNVEV (reference sequence). The ends were cut back, 1 base at V and 0 bases at J, with 13 bases in the middle.

The genes are TRBV9 and TRBJ1-1; D is undetermined. The CDR3 has 13 residues. Germline-derived CDR1 and CDR2 are SGDLS and YYNGEE. V was clipped by 3 bases and J by 3 bases, with 9 bases between them. Written as DNA, the CDR3 is TGTGCCAGCAGCGCCCATGGGGACACTGAAGCTTTCTTT. It yields the protein CASSAHGDTEAFF.

This chain uses TRBV7-8 with TRBJ1-5, with D possibly matching TRBD1 (5 bases). The germline V gene encodes CDR1 SGHVS and CDR2 FQNEAQ. Trimming left V 7 bases short and J 4 bases short, with 14 bases between. The CDR3 sequence is 14 residues long. CDR3 loop: CASTPGGANQPQHF. The CDR3 DNA sequence: TGTGCCAGCACTCCCGGAGGGGCTAATCAGCCCCAGCATTTT.

The chain uses TRBV28 and TRBJ1-1; D is possibly TRBD1 (6 bases). Germline V gene sequence: CDR1 MDHEN, CDR2 SYDVKM. The CDR3 is 15 amino acids. Trimming shortened V by 6 bases and J by 0 bases, and 14 bases separated the two germline ends. CDR3: CASRDIGTLNTEAFF. CDR3 in DNA: TGTGCCAGCAGGGACATTGGGACACTGAACACTGAAGCTTTCTTT. Full variable domain (missing parts from reference TRBV28 and TRBJ1-1): DVKVTQSSRYLVKRTGEKVFLECVQDMDHENMFWYRQDPGLGLRLIYFSYDVKMKEKGDIPEGYSVSREKKERFSLILESASTNQTSMYLCASRDIGTLNTEAFFGQGTRLTVV.

The chain joins TRBV5-1 to TRBJ2-4; perhaps TRBD2 as D (5 bases). The CDR3 has 15 residues. CDR1 is SGHRS and CDR2 is YFSETQ in the germline V gene. Trimming left V 4 bases short and J 6 bases short, with 17 bases between. This CDR3 reads CASSPAAGTGNIQYF. The CDR3 DNA reads TGCGCCAGCAGCCCCGCTGCGGGTACGGGAAACATTCAGTACTTC.

The chain recombines TRBV6-5 with TRBJ1-2, with D possibly matching TRBD1 (5 bases). Per the germline V gene, CDR1 is MNHEY and CDR2 is SVGAGI. This CDR3 is built from 13 residues. V was shortened by 11 bases and J by 2 bases, with 15 bases between the two germline ends. CDR3 in DNA: TGTGCCGGGGACTTACAGAGAAACTATGGCTACACCTTC. Translated: CAGDLQRNYGYTF.

Here the CDR3 DNA reads TGTGCCTGGAGTGTACGATTGGCGGGGGGCTATGGCTACACCTTC. Its translation is CAWSVRLAGGYGYTF. The chain couples TRBV30 to TRBJ1-2; D may be TRBD1 (5 bases). Germline V gene data show CDR1 as GTSNPN and CDR2 as SVGIG (reference sequence). With 0 bases removed from V and 4 bases from J, the gap between germline ends came to 15 bases. The CDR3 consists of 15 residues.